These T cell receptor beta chains were read from a single sample in a study of beta chain features in type 1 diabetes. Sequencing was performed with immunoSEQ multiplex PCR; in TCRdb, only in-frame clones are kept and a portion is missing. The table includes under 500,000 clones, 25% to 35% detected once. The sample consisted of naive CD4+ T cells from blood. The source of these receptors is a man aged 18 to 29 in good health. The CDR3 runs from the conserved cysteine through the conserved F or W. The order of the fields is V gene, clone size, D gene, J gene, CDR3 protein, CDR3 DNA. The D gene is left open where the match is weak. Rows may omit the clone size; those that give it use once, few, many or a size class.

TRBV29-1,NA,TRBD1,TRBJ2-1,CSVLGLFDRADYNEQFF,TGCAGCGTTTTGGGGCTCTTCGACAGGGCGGACTACAATGAGCAGTTCTTC
TRBV29-1,few,NA,TRBJ1-5,CSVGSQPQHF,TGCAGCGTGGGGAGTCAGCCCCAGCATTTT
TRBV9,NA,NA,TRBJ2-1,CASSAGGLYNEQFF,TGTGCCAGCAGCGCTGGGGGCCTCTACAATGAGCAGTTCTTC
TRBV7-2,few,NA,TRBJ1-1,CASSSTGLGTEAFF,TGTGCCAGCAGCTCCACAGGGTTGGGCACTGAAGCTTTCTTT
TRBV25-1,NA,TRBD2,TRBJ2-5,CASSEFGEGETQYF,TGTGCCAGCAGTGAATTCGGGGAGGGAGAGACCCAGTACTTC
TRBV2,once,TRBD2,TRBJ2-5,CASRVLGTSVQETQYF,TGTGCCAGCAGGGTCCTAGGGACTAGCGTCCAAGAGACCCAGTACTTC
TRBV4-1,NA,NA,TRBJ2-3,CASSQGPGDTQYF,TGCGCCAGCAGCCAGGGGCCCGGAGATACGCAGTATTTT
TRBV30,few,NA,TRBJ2-5,CAWSVPGVGTQYF,TGTGCCTGGAGTGTACCAGGGGTGGGGACCCAGTACTTC
TRBV7-9,NA,NA,TRBJ2-5,CASSRRTSQQETQYF,TGTGCCAGCAGCCGTCGGACAAGCCAACAAGAGACCCAGTACTTC
TRBV5-6,NA,NA,TRBJ2-4,CASSLVQTSGHIQYF,TGTGCCAGCAGCTTGGTTCAGACTAGTGGGCACATTCAGTACTTC
TRBV9,NA,NA,TRBJ2-7,CASSPRAGPYEQYF,TGTGCCAGCAGCCCCAGAGCGGGTCCCTACGAGCAGTACTTC
TRBV6-5,NA,NA,TRBJ2-7,CASSYRDISSYEQYF,TGTGCCAGCAGTTACCGGGACATCAGCTCCTACGAGCAGTACTTC
TRBV6-1,NA,NA,TRBJ1-4,CASVRSTNEKLFF,TGTGCCAGCGTGAGATCAACTAATGAAAAACTGTTTTTT
TRBV28,NA,NA,TRBJ2-5,CASSFSTWTQYF,TGTGCCAGCAGTTTTTCTACCTGGACCCAGTACTTC
TRBV27,NA,TRBD2,TRBJ2-5,CASSLGLAGETQYF,TGTGCCAGCAGTCTTGGACTAGCGGGGGAGACCCAGTACTTC
TRBV30,NA,NA,TRBJ1-5,CAWSAGRSNQPQHF,TGTGCCTGGAGCGCGGGGCGAAGCAATCAGCCCCAGCATTTT
TRBV7-2,NA,TRBD1,TRBJ1-2,CASSFRTGDGYTF,TGTGCCAGCAGCTTCAGGACAGGGGATGGCTACACCTTC
TRBV7-3,NA,TRBD2,TRBJ2-1,CASSLRAGGNNEQFF,TGTGCCAGCAGCTTAAGAGCGGGAGGTAACAATGAGCAGTTCTTC
TRBV6-5,NA,NA,TRBJ2-1,CASSYTDSGNNEQFF,TGTGCCAGCAGTTACACTGATAGCGGAAACAATGAGCAGTTCTTC
TRBV7-2,few,TRBD2,TRBJ2-7,CASSLVAGGYLPEQYF,TGTGCCAGCAGCTTAGTAGCGGGAGGGTACCTCCCCGAGCAGTACTTC
TRBV7-2,few,TRBD2,TRBJ2-7,CASSTRRRSGSFYEQYF,TGTGCCAGCAGCACCCGAAGACGGAGCGGGAGTTTCTACGAGCAGTACTTC
TRBV7-2,NA,TRBD1,TRBJ2-7,CASSLDRDRTYEQYF,TGTGCCAGCAGTTTAGACCGGGACAGAACCTACGAGCAGTACTTC
TRBV29-1,few,NA,TRBJ2-1,CSSPVRRGNYNEQFF,TGCAGCTCCCCGGTGCGGCGGGGTAACTACAATGAGCAGTTCTTC
TRBV28,NA,TRBD2,TRBJ2-7,CASRLAGPTSYEQYF,TGTGCCAGCAGACTAGCGGGTCCTACCTCCTACGAGCAGTACTTC
TRBV29-1,few,NA,TRBJ2-3,CSVGYTDTQYF,TGCAGCGTCGGGTATACAGATACGCAGTATTTT
TRBV13,NA,TRBD2,TRBJ2-1,CASSLGLAGDEQFF,TGTGCCAGCAGCTTAGGCCTAGCGGGCGATGAGCAGTTCTTC
TRBV2,NA,NA,TRBJ1-3,CASRLSSGNTIYF,TGTGCCAGCAGGCTCAGCTCTGGAAACACCATATATTTT
TRBV7-2,few,NA,TRBJ2-1,CASSRSLSASYNEQFF,TGTGCCAGCAGCCGAAGTCTTTCGGCCTCCTACAATGAGCAGTTCTTC
TRBV18,few,NA,TRBJ2-1,CASSGYNGEPGNEQFF,TGTGCCAGCTCAGGATACAACGGGGAGCCTGGCAATGAGCAGTTCTTC
TRBV7-8,NA,TRBD1,TRBJ2-5,CASRRTGGQETQYF,TGTGCCAGCAGGAGGACAGGGGGACAAGAGACCCAGTACTTC
TRBV2,NA,TRBD2,TRBJ2-3,CASRRAGGTDTQYF,TGTGCCAGCAGAAGAGCGGGAGGTACAGATACGCAGTATTTT
TRBV5-1,NA,NA,TRBJ2-6,CASSLAESGANVLTF,TGCGCCAGCAGCTTGGCCGAATCTGGGGCCAACGTCCTGACTTTC
TRBV7-9,NA,NA,TRBJ2-3,CASSFGEILVDTQYF,TGTGCCAGCAGCTTCGGGGAGATCCTGGTTGATACGCAGTATTTT
TRBV5-4,NA,TRBD2,TRBJ2-3,CASRPILAATDTQYF,TGTGCCAGCAGACCAATACTAGCGGCCACAGATACGCAGTATTTT
TRBV18,NA,NA,TRBJ2-7,CASSGAYEQYF,TGTGCCAGCTCCGGCGCCTACGAGCAGTACTTC
TRBV30,NA,NA,TRBJ1-4,CAWSPPGEKLFF,TGTGCCTGGAGCCCCCCAGGGGAAAAACTGTTTTTT
TRBV29-1,NA,TRBD1,TRBJ2-1,CSVKVGGTGNEQFF,TGCAGCGTTAAAGTAGGGGGGACAGGCAATGAGCAGTTCTTC
TRBV30,few,NA,TRBJ1-2,CAWSVLWGGGYTF,TGTGCCTGGAGTGTACTATGGGGTGGTGGCTACACCTTC
TRBV6-5,few,NA,TRBJ2-4,CASSTIGNIQYF,TGTGCCAGCAGTACAATAGGGAACATTCAGTACTTC
TRBV5-8,few,NA,TRBJ2-7,CASRADFYEQYF,TGTGCCAGCAGGGCGGACTTCTACGAGCAGTACTTC
TRBV15,few,NA,TRBJ1-1,CATSRGTAHTEAFF,TGTGCCACCAGCAGAGGGACAGCACACACTGAAGCTTTCTTT
TRBV7-9,NA,TRBD1,TRBJ2-7,CASSRTGPLEQYF,TGTGCCAGCAGCCGGACAGGGCCCCTCGAGCAGTACTTC
TRBV5-1,NA,NA,TRBJ2-3,CASSFQGLTDTQYF,TGCGCCAGCAGCTTCCAGGGGTTGACAGATACGCAGTATTTT
TRBV19,NA,NA,TRBJ2-3,CASSFEGTPGTDTQYF,TGTGCCAGTAGTTTTGAAGGGACTCCCGGCACAGATACGCAGTATTTT
TRBV7-9,few,TRBD1,TRBJ1-1,CASSLTGVTEAFF,TGTGCCAGCAGCCTGACAGGGGTCACTGAAGCTTTCTTT
TRBV30,few,TRBD1,TRBJ1-5,CAWSFGQGNQPQHF,TGTGCCTGGAGCTTTGGACAGGGGAATCAGCCCCAGCATTTT
TRBV25-1,NA,NA,TRBJ2-7,CASSDTRARAYEQYF,TGTGCCAGCAGTGACACCCGGGCCAGAGCCTACGAGCAGTACTTC
TRBV5-1,few,TRBD2,TRBJ2-3,CASSLGLAEDTDTQYF,TGCGCCAGCAGCTTGGGACTAGCGGAGGACACAGATACGCAGTATTTT
TRBV19,few,NA,TRBJ2-1,CASRVVAGEQFF,TGTGCCAGTAGGGTAGTCGCAGGGGAGCAGTTCTTC
TRBV29-1,NA,NA,TRBJ2-7,CSATRGEYEQYF,TGCAGCGCGACTCGGGGAGAGTACGAGCAGTACTTC
TRBV30,few,TRBD1,TRBJ2-4,CAWRKGAGNIQYF,TGTGCCTGGAGGAAGGGGGCAGGAAACATTCAGTACTTC
TRBV19,few,TRBD1,TRBJ2-5,CASSTRTGDKTQYF,TGTGCCAGTAGCACCCGGACAGGGGACAAGACCCAGTACTTC
TRBV30,NA,NA,TRBJ2-7,CAWRYGYEQYF,TGTGCCTGGAGGTATGGCTACGAGCAGTACTTC
TRBV29-1,NA,TRBD1,TRBJ1-5,CSVTTGGRLQPQHF,TGCAGCGTGACGACAGGGGGCCGGCTTCAGCCCCAGCATTTT
TRBV29-1,NA,NA,TRBJ2-7,CSGGGQTYEQYF,TGCAGCGGCGGGGGACAGACCTACGAGCAGTACTTC